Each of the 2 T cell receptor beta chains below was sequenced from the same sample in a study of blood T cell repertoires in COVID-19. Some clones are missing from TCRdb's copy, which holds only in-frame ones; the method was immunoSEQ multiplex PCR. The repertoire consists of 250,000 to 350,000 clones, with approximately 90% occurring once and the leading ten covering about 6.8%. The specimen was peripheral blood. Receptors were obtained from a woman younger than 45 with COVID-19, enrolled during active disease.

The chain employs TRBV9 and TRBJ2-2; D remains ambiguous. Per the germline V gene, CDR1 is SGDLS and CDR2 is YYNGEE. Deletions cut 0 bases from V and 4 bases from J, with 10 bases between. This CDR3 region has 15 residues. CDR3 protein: CASSVGLKPTGELFF. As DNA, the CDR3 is TGTGCCAGCAGCGTAGGACTGAAGCCCACCGGGGAGCTGTTTTTT.

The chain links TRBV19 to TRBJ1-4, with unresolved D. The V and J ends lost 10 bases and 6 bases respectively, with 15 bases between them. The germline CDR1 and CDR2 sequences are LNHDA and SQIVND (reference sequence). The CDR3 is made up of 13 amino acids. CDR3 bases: TGTGCCACCGGCCGGGGAAGGGATGAAAAACTGTTTTTT. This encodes CATGRGRDEKLFF. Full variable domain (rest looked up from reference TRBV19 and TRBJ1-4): DGGITQSPKYLFRKEGQNVTLSCEQNLNHDAMYWYRQDPGQGLRLIYYSQIVNDFQKGDIAEGYSVSREKKESFPLTVTSAQKNPTAFYLCATGRGRDEKLFFGSGTQLSVL.